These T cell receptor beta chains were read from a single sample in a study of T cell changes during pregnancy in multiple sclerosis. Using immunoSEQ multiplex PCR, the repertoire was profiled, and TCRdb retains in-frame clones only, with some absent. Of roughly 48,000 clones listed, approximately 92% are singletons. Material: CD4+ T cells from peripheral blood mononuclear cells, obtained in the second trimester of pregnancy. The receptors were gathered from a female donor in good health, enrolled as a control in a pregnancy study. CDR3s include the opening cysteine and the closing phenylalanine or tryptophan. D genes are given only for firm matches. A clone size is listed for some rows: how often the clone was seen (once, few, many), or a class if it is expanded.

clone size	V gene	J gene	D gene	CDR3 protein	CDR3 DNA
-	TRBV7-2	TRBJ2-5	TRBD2	CASSKTSGRAETQYF	TGTGCCAGCAGCAAGACTAGCGGGAGGGCGGAGACCCAGTACTTC
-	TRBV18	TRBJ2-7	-	CASSLEPHEQYF	TGTGCCAGCTCACTGGAGCCCCACGAGCAGTACTTC
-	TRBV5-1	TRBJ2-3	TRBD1	CASSLMGQGLEDTQYF	TGCGCCAGCAGCTTGATGGGACAGGGTTTAGAAGATACGCAGTATTTT
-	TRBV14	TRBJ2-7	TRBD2	CASSSLAGSSYEQYF	TGTGCCAGCAGCTCACTAGCGGGCTCCTCCTACGAGCAGTACTTC
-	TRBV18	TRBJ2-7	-	CASHGGQGRYEQYF	TGTGCCAGCCACGGAGGTCAGGGGCGGTACGAGCAGTACTTC
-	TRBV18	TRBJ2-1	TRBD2	CASSSRTSGRYEQFF	TGTGCCAGCTCAAGTAGGACTAGCGGGAGGTATGAGCAGTTCTTC
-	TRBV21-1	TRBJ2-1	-	CASSARDYYNEQFF	TGTGCCAGCAGCGCCCGGGACTATTACAATGAGCAGTTCTTC
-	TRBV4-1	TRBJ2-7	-	CASSDGGAGYEQYF	TGCGCCAGCAGTGACGGGGGTGCTGGCTACGAGCAGTACTTC
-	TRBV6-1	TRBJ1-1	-	CASRRNTEAFF	TGTGCCTCTAGGCGGAACACTGAAGCTTTCTTT
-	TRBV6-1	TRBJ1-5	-	CASSVSGGSNQPQHF	TGTGCCAGCAGTGTTTCGGGAGGAAGCAATCAGCCCCAGCATTTT
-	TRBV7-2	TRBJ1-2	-	CASSSRASTNYGYTF	TGTGCCAGCAGCTCCAGGGCCAGTACTAACTATGGCTACACCTTC
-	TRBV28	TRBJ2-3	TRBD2	CASSSSASGSDTDTQYF	TGTGCCAGCAGTTCCTCGGCTAGCGGGAGTGACACAGATACGCAGTATTTT
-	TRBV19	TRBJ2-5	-	CASSIRETQYF	TGTGCCAGTAGTATTCGTGAGACCCAGTACTTC
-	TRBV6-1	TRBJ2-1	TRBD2	CASSLSGIGDEQFF	TGTGCCAGCAGTCTTAGCGGGATTGGAGATGAGCAGTTCTTC
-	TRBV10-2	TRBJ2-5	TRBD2	CATRLAGMETQYF	TGCGCCACCAGACTAGCGGGGATGGAGACCCAGTACTTC
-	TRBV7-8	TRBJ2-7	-	CASSLDLQDEQYF	TGTGCCAGCAGCTTAGATCTCCAGGACGAGCAGTACTTC
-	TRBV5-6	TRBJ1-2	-	CASSLQQDYGYTF	TGTGCCAGCAGCTTGCAACAGGACTATGGCTACACCTTC
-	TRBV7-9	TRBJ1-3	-	CASSLDSAGNTIYF	TGTGCCAGCAGCTTGGACAGTGCTGGAAACACCATATATTTT
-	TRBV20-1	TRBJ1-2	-	CSAREVRGYTF	TGCAGTGCTAGAGAAGTGAGAGGCTACACCTTC
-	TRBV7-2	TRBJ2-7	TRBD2	CASSLAASGMGEQYF	TGTGCCAGCAGCTTAGCTGCTAGCGGGATGGGAGAGCAGTACTTC
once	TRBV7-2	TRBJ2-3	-	CASSRGTGASGARDTQYF	TGTGCCAGCAGCAGGGGGACAGGGGCTAGCGGGGCCCGGGATACGCAGTATTTT
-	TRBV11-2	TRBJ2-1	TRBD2	CASSLAGGLSNEQFF	TGTGCCAGCAGCCTAGCGGGAGGCCTCTCCAATGAGCAGTTCTTC
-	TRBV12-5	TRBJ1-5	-	CASGSGGSGQPQHF	TGTGCTAGTGGTTCCGGAGGTTCCGGCCAGCCCCAGCATTTT